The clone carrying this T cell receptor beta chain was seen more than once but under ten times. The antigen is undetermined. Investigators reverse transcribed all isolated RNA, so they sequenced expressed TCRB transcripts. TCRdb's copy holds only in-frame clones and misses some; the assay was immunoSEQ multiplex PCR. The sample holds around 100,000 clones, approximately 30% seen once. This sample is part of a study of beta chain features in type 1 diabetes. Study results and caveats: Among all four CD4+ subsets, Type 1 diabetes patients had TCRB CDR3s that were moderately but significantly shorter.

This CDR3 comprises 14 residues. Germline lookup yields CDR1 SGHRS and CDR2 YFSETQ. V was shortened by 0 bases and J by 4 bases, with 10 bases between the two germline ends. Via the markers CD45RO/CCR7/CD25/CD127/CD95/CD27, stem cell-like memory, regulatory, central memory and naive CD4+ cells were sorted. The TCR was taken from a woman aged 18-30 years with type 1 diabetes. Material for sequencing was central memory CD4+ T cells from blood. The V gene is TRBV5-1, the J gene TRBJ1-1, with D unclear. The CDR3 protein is CASSLGREGTEAFF. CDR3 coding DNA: TGCGCCAGCAGCTTGGGCCGGGAAGGCACTGAAGCTTTCTTT.